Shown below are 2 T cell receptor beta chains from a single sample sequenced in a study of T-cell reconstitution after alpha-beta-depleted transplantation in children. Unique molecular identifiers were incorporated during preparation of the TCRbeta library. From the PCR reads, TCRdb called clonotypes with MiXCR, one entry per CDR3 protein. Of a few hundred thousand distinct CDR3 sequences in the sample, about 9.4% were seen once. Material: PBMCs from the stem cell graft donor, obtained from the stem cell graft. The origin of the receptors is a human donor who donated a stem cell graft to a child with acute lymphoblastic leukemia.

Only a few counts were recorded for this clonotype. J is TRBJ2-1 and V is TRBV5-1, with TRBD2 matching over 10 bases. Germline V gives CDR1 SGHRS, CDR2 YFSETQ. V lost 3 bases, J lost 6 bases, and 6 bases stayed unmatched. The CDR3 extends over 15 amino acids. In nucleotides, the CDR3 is TGCGCCAGCAGCTGGGGGAGCGGGAGGGGCAATGAGCAGTTCTTC. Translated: CASSWGSGRGNEQFF.

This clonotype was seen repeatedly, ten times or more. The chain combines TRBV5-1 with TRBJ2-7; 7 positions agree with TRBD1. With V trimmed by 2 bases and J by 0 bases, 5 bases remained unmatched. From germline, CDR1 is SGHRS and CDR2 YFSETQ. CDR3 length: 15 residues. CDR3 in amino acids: CASSFTGDPSYEQYF. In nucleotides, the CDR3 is TGCGCCAGCAGCTTTACAGGGGACCCCTCCTACGAGCAGTACTTC.